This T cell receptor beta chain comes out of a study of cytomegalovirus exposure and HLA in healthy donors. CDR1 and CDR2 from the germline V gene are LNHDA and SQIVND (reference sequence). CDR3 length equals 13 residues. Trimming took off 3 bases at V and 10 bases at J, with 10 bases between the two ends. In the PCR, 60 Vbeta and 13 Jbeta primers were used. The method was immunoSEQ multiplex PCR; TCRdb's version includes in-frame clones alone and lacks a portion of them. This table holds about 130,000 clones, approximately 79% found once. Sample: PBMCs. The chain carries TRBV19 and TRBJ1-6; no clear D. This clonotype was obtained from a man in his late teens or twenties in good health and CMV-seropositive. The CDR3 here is CASSILDGSPLHF. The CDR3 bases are TGTGCCAGTAGTATCCTCGACGGGTCACCCCTCCACTTT.